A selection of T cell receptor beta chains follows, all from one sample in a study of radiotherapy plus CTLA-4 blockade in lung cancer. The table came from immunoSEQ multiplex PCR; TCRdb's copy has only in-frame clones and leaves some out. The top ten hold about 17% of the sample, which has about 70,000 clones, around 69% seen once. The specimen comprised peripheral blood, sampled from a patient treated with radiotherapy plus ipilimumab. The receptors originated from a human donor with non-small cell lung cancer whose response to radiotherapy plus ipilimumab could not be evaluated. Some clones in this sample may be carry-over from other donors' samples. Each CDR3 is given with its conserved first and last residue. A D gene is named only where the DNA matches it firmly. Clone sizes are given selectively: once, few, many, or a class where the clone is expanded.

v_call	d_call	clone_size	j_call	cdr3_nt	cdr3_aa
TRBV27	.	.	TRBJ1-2	TGTGCCAGCACCGCGCTGGCGGGAGCTGGTGGCTACACCTTC	CASTALAGAGGYTF
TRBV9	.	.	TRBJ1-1	TGTGCCAGCAGCGTAGAGAATGCGGGGTGGGCTGAAGCTTTCTTT	CASSVENAGWAEAFF
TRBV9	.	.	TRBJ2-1	TGTGCCAGCAGCGTAGCCCCCGCAGGGTTAGACTACAATGAGCAGTTCTTC	CASSVAPAGLDYNEQFF
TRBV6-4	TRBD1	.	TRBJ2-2	TGTGCCAGCAGTGCGGGGACAGGGCACACCGGGGAGCTGTTTTTT	CASSAGTGHTGELFF
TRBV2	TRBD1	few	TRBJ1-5	TGTGCCAGCGCCACCTTGGGGACAGGGGGCAATCAGCCCCAGCATTTT	CASATLGTGGNQPQHF
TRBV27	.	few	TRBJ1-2	TGTGCCAGCAGTTTTGTAGGGCAGGGAGGCTACACCTTC	CASSFVGQGGYTF
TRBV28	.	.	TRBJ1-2	TGTGCCAGCAGTTTCGACAGCCTAGCTAACTATGGCTACACCTTC	CASSFDSLANYGYTF
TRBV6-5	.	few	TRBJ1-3	TGTGCCAGCAGCAGTTCCATGACTGGGAACACCATATATTTT	CASSSSMTGNTIYF
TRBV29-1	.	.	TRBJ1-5	TGCAGCGCATGGGGCCTACAGGCGGTCAATCAGCCCCAGCATTTT	CSAWGLQAVNQPQHF
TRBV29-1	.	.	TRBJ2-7	TGCAGCGTTGCGGAGTCCTCCTACGAGCAGTACTTC	CSVAESSYEQYF
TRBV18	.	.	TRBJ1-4	TGTGCCAGCTCACCAGGAGGCAGGATGGCTGAAAAACTGTTTTTT	CASSPGGRMAEKLFF
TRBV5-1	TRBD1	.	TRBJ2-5	TGCGCCAGCAGCTCCCGGACAGGGGGGCAAGAGACCCAGTACTTC	CASSSRTGGQETQYF
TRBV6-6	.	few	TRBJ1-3	TGTGCCAGCAGCCCCTTTACGGGAACCATATATTTT	CASSPFTGTIYF
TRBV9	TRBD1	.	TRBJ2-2	TGTGCCAGCAGCGCCATCCACGACAGGGGGATAGCCGGGGAGCTGTTTTTT	CASSAIHDRGIAGELFF
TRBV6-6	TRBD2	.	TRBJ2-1	TGTGCCAGCAGCCGGGAGGATGAGCAGTTCTTC	CASSREDEQFF
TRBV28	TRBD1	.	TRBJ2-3	TGTGCCAGCAGTTTCCCCTCCGGGACAGGGGGCACAGATACGCAGTATTTT	CASSFPSGTGGTDTQYF
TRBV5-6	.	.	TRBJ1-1	TGTGCCAGCAGCTTCGGGACACCCGTTGAAGCTTTCTTT	CASSFGTPVEAFF
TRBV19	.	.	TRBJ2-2	TGTGCCAGTACGTGGGGAGGCACCGGGGAGCTGTTTTTT	CASTWGGTGELFF
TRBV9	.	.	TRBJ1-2	TGTGCCAGCAGCGTAAGGATCCAGGCGGGTTACTATGGCTACACCTTC	CASSVRIQAGYYGYTF
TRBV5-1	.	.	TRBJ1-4	TGCGCCAGCAGCTTGGCGGGGGGGGGTGAAAAACTGTTTTTT	CASSLAGGGEKLFF
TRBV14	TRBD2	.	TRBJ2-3	TGTGCCAGCAGCCTACCGGGGGGGATCACAGATACGCAGTATTTT	CASSLPGGITDTQYF
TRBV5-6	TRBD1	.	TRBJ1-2	TGTGCCAGCAGCTTGGCCGGGACAGGGGGGCATGGCTACACCTTC	CASSLAGTGGHGYTF
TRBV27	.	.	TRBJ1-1	TGTGCCAGCAGTTTCGGGGAGGCCACTGAAGCTTTCTTT	CASSFGEATEAFF